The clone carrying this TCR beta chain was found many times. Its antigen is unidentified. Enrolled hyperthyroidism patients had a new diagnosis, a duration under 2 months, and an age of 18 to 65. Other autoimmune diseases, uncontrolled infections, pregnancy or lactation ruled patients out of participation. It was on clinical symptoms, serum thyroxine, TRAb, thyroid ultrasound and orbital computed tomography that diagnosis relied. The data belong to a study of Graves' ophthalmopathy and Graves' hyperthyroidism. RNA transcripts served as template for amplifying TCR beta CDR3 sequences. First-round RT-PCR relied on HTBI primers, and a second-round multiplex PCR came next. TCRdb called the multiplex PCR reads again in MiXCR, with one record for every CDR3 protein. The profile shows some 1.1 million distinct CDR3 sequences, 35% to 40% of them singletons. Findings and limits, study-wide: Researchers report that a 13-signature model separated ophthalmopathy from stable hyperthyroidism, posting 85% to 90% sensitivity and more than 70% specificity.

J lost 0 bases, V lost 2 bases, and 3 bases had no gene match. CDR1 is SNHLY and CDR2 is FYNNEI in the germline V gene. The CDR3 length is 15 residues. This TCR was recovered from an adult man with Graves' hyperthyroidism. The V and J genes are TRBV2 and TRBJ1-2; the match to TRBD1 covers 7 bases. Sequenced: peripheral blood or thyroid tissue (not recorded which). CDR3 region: CASSERTGPNYGYTF. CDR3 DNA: TGTGCCAGCAGTGAAAGGACAGGACCTAACTATGGCTACACCTTC.